The 7 T cell receptor beta chains presented below share a single source sample, sequenced in a study of glioma-infiltrating T cells after dendritic cell vaccination. Only in-frame clones appear in the TCRdb table, and some are missing; sequencing was by immunoSEQ multiplex PCR. The sample lists about 95,000 clones, more than 70% occurring once. The input for sequencing was blood, taken before dendritic cell vaccination. The receptors were gathered from a human donor with glioblastoma.

The DNA of the CDR3 is TGTGCCAGCAGCGCAGGAACCCAAGGTGGGCCCCAGCATTTT. Translation gives CASSAGTQGGPQHF. This chain connects TRBV7-9 to TRBJ1-5; D remains unclear. CDR3 length equals 14 residues. With 5 bases removed from V and 9 bases from J, the gap between germline ends came to 17 bases. Germline CDR1 reads SEHNR; CDR2 reads FQNEAQ (reference sequence).

V is TRBV7-3 and J is TRBJ2-1; 8 bases agree with TRBD2. The CDR3 loop spans 14 amino acids. Germline V gene sequence: CDR1 SGHTA, CDR2 FQGTGA. Trimming at V came to 5 bases and at J to 8 bases, leaving 8 bases not matched to a gene. The CDR3 DNA is TGTGCCAGCAGCCCGAGACTAGCGACGGATGAGCAGTTCTTC. Its translation is CASSPRLATDEQFF.

J is TRBJ2-4 and V is TRBV9, with 8 bases fitting TRBD2. CDR3 size: 17 residues. Unmatched junction bases numbered 12, after V lost 6 bases and J lost 1 base. Germline V CDR1 and CDR2: SGDLS, YYNGEE. The CDR3 DNA reads TGTGCCAGCAAACTAGCGGACCCCCCTTCCGCCAAAAACATTCAGTACTTC. It is translated as CASKLADPPSAKNIQYF.

This sequence joins TRBV10-3 and TRBJ1-2; 10 positions match TRBD1. Per germline, CDR1 ENHRY and CDR2 SYGVKD. The V segment lost 4 bases and the J segment 4 bases; nucleotides outside the gene matches: 6. This CDR3 is 15 amino acids long. CDR3 in amino acids: CAISGPRQGAYGYTF. The CDR3 nucleotides are TGTGCCATCAGTGGACCTCGACAGGGGGCCTATGGCTACACCTTC.

The chain couples TRBV6-4 to TRBJ1-1; 7 bases align to TRBD1. Germline loops: CDR1 MRHNA, CDR2 SNTAGT. With V trimmed by 6 bases and J by 3 bases, 4 bases remained unmatched. The CDR3 is 13 amino acids. The CDR3 nucleotides are TGTGCCAGCAGCCACAGGGGAGACACTGAAGCTTTCTTT. Protein product: CASSHRGDTEAFF.

CDR3 sequence: CAWSVWTGGYSGNTIYF. CDR3 nucleotide sequence: TGTGCCTGGAGTGTATGGACAGGGGGTTACTCTGGAAACACCATATATTTT. The chain carries TRBV30 and TRBJ1-3, with TRBD1 matching over 10 bases. The CDR3 runs to 17 residues. The V segment lost 0 bases and the J segment 0 bases; nucleotides outside the gene matches: 5. From germline, CDR1 is GTSNPN and CDR2 SVGIG (reference sequence).

The chain uses TRBV7-2 and TRBJ1-1; no firm D call. The CDR3 runs to 15 residues. V lost 1 base and J lost 0, with 9 bases in between. The germline V gene has CDR1 SGHTA and CDR2 FQGNSA. The CDR3 sequence is CASSLEGRMNTEAFF. The DNA for the CDR3 is TGTGCCAGCAGCTTAGAAGGCAGGATGAACACTGAAGCTTTCTTT.